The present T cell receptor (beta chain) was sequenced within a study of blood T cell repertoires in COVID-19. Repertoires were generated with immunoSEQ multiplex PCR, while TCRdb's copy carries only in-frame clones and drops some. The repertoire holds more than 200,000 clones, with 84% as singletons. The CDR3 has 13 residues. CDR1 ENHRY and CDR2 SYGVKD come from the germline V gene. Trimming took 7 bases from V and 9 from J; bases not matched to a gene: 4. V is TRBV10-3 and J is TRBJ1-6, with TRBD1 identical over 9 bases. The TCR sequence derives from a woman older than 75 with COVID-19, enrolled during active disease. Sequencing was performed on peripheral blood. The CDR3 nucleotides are TGTGCCATCACTATGGACAGGGGTTCACCCCTCCACTTT. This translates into CAITMDRGSPLHF.